These 24 T cell receptor beta chains were sequenced from one sample in a study of cytomegalovirus exposure and HLA in healthy donors. 60 Vbeta and 13 Jbeta primers were used in PCR. TCRdb's copy holds only in-frame clones and misses some; the assay was immunoSEQ multiplex PCR. The sample lists some 96,000 clones, roughly four fifths seen once, with 15% to 20% in the top ten. The specimen sequenced was PBMCs. The source is an older woman in good health and CMV-seropositive.

A remark on this clone: An end of the junction differs from the germline gene, which may be a read error. CDR3 loop: CSSSLDFETQYF. The CDR3 region has the DNA TGTTCCAGCAGCTTAGACTTTGAAACCCAGTACTTC. V usage is TRBV7-9 and J usage is TRBJ2-5; no clear D. Germline V CDR1 and CDR2: SEHNR, FQNEAQ (reference sequence). The CDR3 totals 12 residues.

V and J are TRBV6-1 and TRBJ2-6, with a tentative D call TRBD2 (5 bases). The CDR3 covers 14 residues. The germline V and J ends were trimmed by 6 bases and 4 bases, with 10 bases remaining between them. CDR1 is MNHNS, CDR2 SASEGT, per germline. CDR3 bases: TGTGCCAGCAGAAAGGGAGCCGGGGCCAACGTCCTGACTTTC. It codes for CASRKGAGANVLTF.

CDR3 loop: CASSQVGHLKIQETQYF. The CDR3 DNA is TGCGCCAGCAGCCAAGTGGGACACCTAAAAATCCAAGAGACCCAGTACTTC. J is TRBJ2-5 and V is TRBV4-1; TRBD1 is a possible D gene (6 bases). Germline V gene sequence: CDR1 MGHRA, CDR2 YSYEKL. The CDR3 sequence is 17 residues long. V gave up 1 base and J gave up 1 base, with 16 bases separating them.

This sequence joins TRBV5-4 and TRBJ2-5; D remains ambiguous. Trimming took off 3 bases at V and 2 bases at J, with 11 bases between the two ends. This CDR3 is 14 amino acids long. Per the germline V gene, CDR1 is SGHNT and CDR2 is YYREEE (reference sequence). CDR3 region: CASSSLDGQETQYF. The CDR3 DNA is TGTGCCAGCAGCTCCCTTGACGGGCAAGAGACCCAGTACTTC.

As concerns this clone: Other nucleotide sequences from this sample produce the same CDR3. CDR3 in DNA: TGTGCCAGCAGCTTCTTGCAGGGGACCGAAAACATTCAGTACTTC. Translating it yields CASSFLQGTENIQYF. The V gene is TRBV7-9, the J gene TRBJ2-4, with a possible D match to TRBD1 (6 bases). The CDR3 is 15 amino acids. Germline values: CDR1 SEHNR, CDR2 FQNEAQ (reference sequence). The V and J ends lost 3 bases and 5 bases respectively, with 14 bases between them.

The chain is built from TRBV2 and TRBJ1-2, with D perhaps matching TRBD1 (6 bases). Germline CDR1 SNHLY, CDR2 FYNNEI. The V end lost 8 bases, the J end lost 7 bases, and 20 bases lay between the germline ends. CDR3 length equals 14 residues. The CDR3 bases are TGTGCCAGCGAAACTCTGCCAGGGGCGCTTGGCTACACCTTC. Translating it yields CASETLPGALGYTF. Using reference TRBV2 and TRBJ1-2 for the parts outside the CDR3, the full variable domain is EPEVTQTPSHQVTQMGQEVILRCVPISNHLYFYWYRQILGQKVEFLVSFYNNEISEKSEIFDDQFSVERPDGSNFTLKIRSTKLEDSAMYFCASETLPGALGYTFGSGTRLTVV.

By proportion, this clone is medium-sized. This chain joins TRBV5-6 and TRBJ1-2; 7 nucleotides align to TRBD1. Germline CDR1 SGHDT, CDR2 YYEEEE. The junction had 10 bases not matched to a gene; V was cut back by 0 bases and J by 5 bases. This CDR3 is built from 16 residues. This chain's CDR3 is CASSLGTGDEGYGYTF. CDR3 in DNA: TGTGCCAGCAGCTTGGGCACAGGGGACGAAGGTTATGGCTACACCTTC.

This clone was recorded a few times. The V call is TRBV6-4, the J call TRBJ1-5; TRBD1 might be the D (5 bases). From germline, CDR1 is MRHNA and CDR2 SNTAGT. The V and J ends lost 3 bases and 7 bases respectively, with 10 bases between them. The length of the CDR3 is 13 residues. CDR3 DNA sequence: TGTGCCAGCAGTGAAAATCAGGGCCAGCCCCAGCATTTT. Translation: CASSENQGQPQHF.

The rearrangement uses TRBV30 and TRBJ1-6; TRBD1 agrees at 9 bases. The CDR3 consists of 12 residues. Germline trimming cut 5 bases from V and 13 bases from J; bases unmatched to any gene: 6. Germline CDR1 is GTSNPN and CDR2 is SVGIG (reference sequence). Here the CDR3 reads CAWGTGPTPLHF. In DNA form, the CDR3 reads TGTGCCTGGGGGACAGGGCCTACGCCCCTCCACTTT.

This clone was seen a handful of times. The chain links TRBV28 to TRBJ1-1; D remains ambiguous. Germline V lookup: CDR1 MDHEN, CDR2 SYDVKM. V lost 2 bases to trimming and J lost 1 base, with 5 bases between them. The CDR3 length is 13 residues. The CDR3 coding sequence is TGTGCCAGCAGTTTAGCAGGGAACACTGAAGCTTTCTTT. Protein: CASSLAGNTEAFF.

The rearrangement uses TRBV2 and TRBJ2-2; 10 bases agree with TRBD2. This CDR3 has 14 residues. CDR1 and CDR2 (germline): SNHLY, FYNNEI. The V and J ends lost 6 bases and 6 bases, in that order; junction bases with no gene match: 4. The CDR3 DNA is TGTGCCAGCAGAGGGACTAGCGAGGCCGGGGAGCTGTTTTTT. This gives the protein CASRGTSEAGELFF.

The chain employs TRBV19 and TRBJ2-5; D is unclear. The J call is uncertain, as TRBJ2-7 better fits the DNA end. Germline V gene sequence: CDR1 LNHDA, CDR2 SQIVND (reference sequence). The CDR3 is 14 residues long. The CDR3 DNA is TGTGCCAGTAGTATAGCACAGAACTCCTACGAGCAGTACTTC. It is translated as CASSIAQNSYEQYF.

This clone was observed a handful of times. The chain uses TRBV7-8 and TRBJ1-5; D possibly corresponds to TRBD1 (5 bases). V was pared by 4 bases and J by 6 bases, with 10 bases between. This CDR3 is built from 13 residues. From germline, CDR1 is SGHVS and CDR2 FQNEAQ. CDR3: CASSSQGFQPQHF. CDR3 in DNA: TGTGCCAGCAGCTCTCAGGGATTTCAGCCCCAGCATTTT.

The V call is TRBV2, the J call TRBJ2-7; the match to TRBD2 covers 7 bases. The ends lost 5 bases at V and 6 bases at J; junction bases unmatched: 16. Germline assignment: CDR1 SNHLY and CDR2 FYNNEI. This CDR3 has 16 amino acids. The CDR3 coding sequence is TGTGCCAGCAGTATAAAGTCCCGGGGAGGGGCGAGCGAGCAGTACTTC. It codes for CASSIKSRGGASEQYF.

The chain joins TRBV9 to TRBJ2-7; D gene unclear. V dropped 1 base and J dropped 5 bases, with 13 bases sitting between them. CDR1 is SGDLS, CDR2 YYNGEE, per germline. This CDR3 is 14 amino acids long. The CDR3 reads CASSVLGTTDEQYF. The CDR3 coding sequence is TGTGCCAGCAGCGTATTGGGCACGACCGACGAGCAGTACTTC.

The J gene is TRBJ2-1, the V gene TRBV6-1, with D perhaps TRBD1 (6 bases). The germline V and J ends were trimmed by 7 bases and 6 bases, with 13 bases remaining between them. Per germline, CDR1 MNHNS and CDR2 SASEGT. The CDR3 covers 13 residues. DNA for the CDR3: TGTGCCAGCACCCGACCAGGGGCCAATGAGCAGTTCTTC. Protein product: CASTRPGANEQFF.

The CDR3 loop reads CASSRGGTGELFF. In nucleotides, the CDR3 is TGCGCCAGCAGCAGAGGGGGCACCGGGGAGCTGTTTTTT. The chain links TRBV5-1 to TRBJ2-2, with a possible D match to TRBD1 (6 bases). This CDR3 contains 13 residues. Per germline, CDR1 SGHRS and CDR2 YFSETQ. V lost 4 bases to trimming and J lost 4 bases, with 8 bases between them.

The count of this clone is one. This chain joins TRBV11-2 and TRBJ2-1; 9 bases line up with TRBD2. This CDR3 is built from 19 residues. The V gene end was trimmed by 2 bases and the J gene end by 3 bases; junction bases not matched to a gene: 14. Germline assignment: CDR1 SGHAT and CDR2 FQNNGV. CDR3 amino acids: CASSLSGGRAFSFYNEQFF. The DNA for the CDR3 is TGTGCCAGCAGCTTATCCGGCGGGAGGGCCTTTTCATTCTACAATGAGCAGTTCTTC.

This sequence joins TRBV25-1 and TRBJ2-3; 8 positions match TRBD1. The CDR3 has 14 residues. From germline, CDR1 is MGHDK and CDR2 SYGVNS. The trim removed 4 bases at V and 3 bases at J, leaving 3 bases unmatched. The CDR3 spells CASSGQGWTDTQYF. The CDR3 DNA reads as TGTGCCAGCAGTGGACAGGGGTGGACAGATACGCAGTATTTT.

The chain links TRBV6-4 to TRBJ2-7, with D maybe TRBD1 (5 bases). Germline V gene data show CDR1 as MRHNA and CDR2 as SNTAGT. V gave up 6 bases and J gave up 5 bases, with 14 bases separating them. The CDR3 loop spans 13 amino acids. This chain's CDR3 is CASSLQVGDEQYF. The CDR3 DNA reads TGTGCCAGCAGCCTACAGGTAGGGGACGAGCAGTACTTC.

This clone was recorded once. This sequence joins TRBV30 and TRBJ1-1; TRBD1 agrees at 7 bases. V dropped 0 bases and J dropped 1; count of bases not matched to a gene: 8. CDR1 and CDR2 from the germline V gene are GTSNPN and SVGIG (reference sequence). This CDR3 contains 16 residues. This CDR3 reads CAWSVIGRDRNTEAFF. As DNA, the CDR3 is TGTGCCTGGAGTGTCATAGGAAGGGACAGGAACACTGAAGCTTTCTTT.

The chain joins TRBV10-3 to TRBJ1-5; 10 bases match TRBD1. V was pared by 5 bases and J by 2 bases, with 3 bases of the junction left unmatched. Germline CDR1 is ENHRY and CDR2 is SYGVKD. This CDR3 contains 15 residues. The CDR3 DNA follows: TGTGCCATCAGTCCTGGGACAGGGGGCAATCAGCCCCAGCATTTT. It specifies CAISPGTGGNQPQHF.

J is TRBJ1-1 and V is TRBV2; weak D call: TRBD1 (6 bases). V dropped 4 bases and J dropped 11 bases, with 20 bases sitting between them. There are 14 residues in the CDR3. The germline V gene encodes CDR1 SNHLY and CDR2 FYNNEI. CDR3 protein: CASSGLPDRLLAFF. The CDR3 bases are TGTGCCAGCAGTGGCCTCCCGGACAGACTACTTGCTTTCTTT.

The chain uses TRBV2 and TRBJ2-7; D remains unclear. Germline assignment: CDR1 SNHLY and CDR2 FYNNEI. V lost 5 bases and J lost 0, with 5 bases in between. The CDR3 contains 12 residues. The CDR3 region is CASSWSSYEQYF. CDR3 coding DNA: TGTGCCAGCAGTTGGAGCTCCTACGAGCAGTACTTC.